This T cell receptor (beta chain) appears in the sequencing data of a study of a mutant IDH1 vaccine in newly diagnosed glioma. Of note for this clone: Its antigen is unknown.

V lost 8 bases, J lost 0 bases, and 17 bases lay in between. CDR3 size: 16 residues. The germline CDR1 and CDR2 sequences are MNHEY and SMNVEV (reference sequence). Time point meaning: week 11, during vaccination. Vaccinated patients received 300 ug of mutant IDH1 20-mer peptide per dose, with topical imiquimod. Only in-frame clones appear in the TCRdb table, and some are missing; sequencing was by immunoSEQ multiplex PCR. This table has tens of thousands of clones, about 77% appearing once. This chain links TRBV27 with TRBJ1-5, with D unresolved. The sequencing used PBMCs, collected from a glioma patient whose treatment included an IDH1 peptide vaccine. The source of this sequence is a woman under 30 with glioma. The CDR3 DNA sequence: TGTGCCAGCCCTATTAGGTACAGCAATAGCAATCAGCCCCAGCATTTT. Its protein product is CASPIRYSNSNQPQHF.